A selection of T cell receptor beta chains follows, all from one sample in a study of identical twins. TCRdb fed the 5' RACE reads into MiXCR, producing one record per CDR3 protein. The data hold 500,000 to 650,000 distinct CDR3 sequences, with less than 9% observed a single time. This same sample was also part of a study on yellow fever vaccine responses in identical twins.

The sample was PBMCs. These receptors came from a woman between 18 and 29 years old in good health. Both conserved end residues are part of each CDR3. D genes are given only for firm matches. Where a row states a size, it is once, few, many or the class of an expanded clone; other rows omit it.

j_call d_call v_call clone_size cdr3_nt cdr3_aa
TRBJ2-3 . TRBV9 . TGTGCCAGCAGCGCAGTTGTGAGTTCAGATACGCAGTATTTT CASSAVVSSDTQYF
TRBJ2-7 TRBD1 TRBV5-5 many TGTGCCAGCAGCTTGGTTGGGGACAGGGAACGCGAGCAGTACTTC CASSLVGDREREQYF
TRBJ2-1 TRBD1 TRBV29-1 many TGCAGCGTTGAACGGCAGGGGGCTTTGTATGAGCAGTTCTTC CSVERQGALYEQFF
TRBJ2-2 . TRBV5-1 few TGCGCCAGCAGGGGGGGTGTGGATTCGGGACCGAACACCGGGGAGCTGTTTTTT CASRGGVDSGPNTGELFF
TRBJ2-3 . TRBV4-2 many TGTGCCAGCAGCCAAGGGTCGGGAGCCGGGTCAGATACGCAGTATTTT CASSQGSGAGSDTQYF
TRBJ2-1 TRBD1 TRBV20-1 few TGCAGTGCTAGAGATCCGACAGGGTCCTACAATGAGCAGTTCTTC CSARDPTGSYNEQFF
TRBJ1-6 TRBD1 TRBV6-2/TRBV6-3 many TGTGCCAGCAGTTACGTGGGACAGGGGAATTCACCCCTCCACTTT CASSYVGQGNSPLHF
TRBJ2-3 TRBD2 TRBV5-1 few TGCGCCAGCAGCGTGGAGCGGGGACCCACAGATACGCAGTATTTT CASSVERGPTDTQYF
TRBJ2-3 TRBD2 TRBV2 many TGTGCCAGCAGCCTCTCACTAGCGTTGGCAGATACGCAGTATTTT CASSLSLALADTQYF
TRBJ1-1 TRBD1 TRBV7-8 . TGTGCCAGCAGCGTAGACAGGGGCGGCACTGAAGCTTTCTTT CASSVDRGGTEAFF
TRBJ2-1 TRBD2 TRBV7-9 . TGTGCCAGCAGCTTGGGAAGCGGGGGGCCGAATGAGCAGTTCTTC CASSLGSGGPNEQFF
TRBJ2-1 . TRBV5-5 many TGTGCCAGCAGCTTGGATTTAGGGGGTGGGAATGAGCAGTTCTTC CASSLDLGGGNEQFF
TRBJ1-1 . TRBV6-1 few TGTGCCAGTATCAGGGAGCGGAACACTGAAGCTTTCTTT CASIRERNTEAFF
TRBJ1-2 TRBD1 TRBV6-2/TRBV6-3 few TGTGCCAGCAGAAGGGACAGGGTAGGGGGCTACACCTTC CASRRDRVGGYTF
TRBJ2-5 . TRBV12-3/TRBV12-4 many TGTGCCAGCAGTTCCGGGATCCCCCAAGAGACCCAGTACTTC CASSSGIPQETQYF
TRBJ2-7 . TRBV29-1 many TGCAGCGTCGGCTCCTACGAGCAGTACTTC CSVGSYEQYF
TRBJ2-2 . TRBV5-1 . TGCGCCAGCAGCTTGGGACCTTTTCCCAGGAGAACTCATACGAACACCGGGGAGCTGTTTTTT CASSLGPFPRRTHTNTGELFF
TRBJ1-5 . TRBV6-1 many TGTGCCAGCAGCACTGGAAGCAATCAGCCCCAGCATTTT CASSTGSNQPQHF
TRBJ1-2 . TRBV12-3/TRBV12-4 . TGTGCCAGCAGTTTAGGTCGAGGGATCTATGGCTACACCTTC CASSLGRGIYGYTF
TRBJ2-3 TRBD2 TRBV7-6 many TGTGCCAGCAGCCACTTCCCGGCTAGCGGGGATGATACGCAGTATTTT CASSHFPASGDDTQYF
TRBJ1-5 . TRBV12-3/TRBV12-4 . TGTGCCAGCAGTACGACGGGGGCAAGAGGGCAGCCCCAGCATTTT CASSTTGARGQPQHF
TRBJ2-5 . TRBV12-3/TRBV12-4 many TGTGCCAGCAGTTTGTGGGGTTCGGAGACCCAGTACTTC CASSLWGSETQYF
TRBJ2-2 . TRBV7-8 many TGTGCCAGCAGCCCGAGAGGGGGGTTCACCGGGGAGCTGTTTTTT CASSPRGGFTGELFF
TRBJ2-1 . TRBV3-1 few TGTGCCAGCACACGCTCCCCCATAGGTGAGCAGTTCTTC CASTRSPIGEQFF
TRBJ2-5 . TRBV29-1 many TGCAGCGTGAAGGACACCCCGGTGGAGACCCAGTACTTC CSVKDTPVETQYF
TRBJ1-1 . TRBV15 many TGTGCCACGGAGGCGGGGAGGATGGACACTGAAGCTTTCTTT CATEAGRMDTEAFF
TRBJ1-1 . TRBV2 . TGTGCCAGCAGCGCTCAGGGTGGGAACACTGAAGCTTTCTTT CASSAQGGNTEAFF
TRBJ2-1 TRBD2 TRBV2 many TGTGCCAGCAGCGTCGGGGGTAGCGGGAGCTCCTACAATGAGCAGTTCTTC CASSVGGSGSSYNEQFF